This T cell receptor (beta chain) was identified in a study of blood T cell repertoires in COVID-19. The overall study: Acute and convalescent COVID-19 specimens originated in the United States, Italy and Spain. From T cells, B-cell-depleted T cells, or PBMCs came the material, which was cDNA or gDNA.

Authors' analysis steps: Estimated nucleated cell counts came from reference gene primer amplification. Measured with immunoSEQ multiplex PCR; TCRdb has only the in-frame clones, and not every one. V and J calls and clone size follow that table, whereas D and trimming were derived from the DNA. The table has roughly 30,000 clones, nearly 90% seen once; the top ten hold 9.3%. This CDR3 spans 14 amino acids. The V and J ends lost 2 bases and 2 bases respectively, with 9 bases between them. Germline-derived CDR1 and CDR2 are SNHLY and FYNNEI. This receptor was obtained from a human donor in a cohort sampled during active COVID-19. The V call is TRBV2, the J call TRBJ2-5; D is unresolved. Sequences were obtained from peripheral blood. CDR3 loop: CASSERLVQETQYF. CDR3 nucleotides: TGTGCCAGCAGTGAAAGGCTAGTTCAAGAGACCCAGTACTTC.